The 27 T cell receptor beta chains below all came from one sample that was sequenced in a study of blood T cell repertoires in COVID-19. Repertoires were generated with immunoSEQ multiplex PCR, while TCRdb's copy carries only in-frame clones and drops some. The sample shows about 120,000 clones, 65% to 80% of them seen only once. Sequencing was done on a sample of peripheral blood. Receptors were obtained from a human donor with acute or convalescent COVID-19. The donor label of this sample is uncertain.

This chain joins TRBV7-2 and TRBJ2-2, with D unclear. The V gene's germline CDR1 is SGHTA and CDR2 FQGNSA. V was clipped by 5 bases and J by 2 bases, with 6 bases between them. The CDR3 extends over 13 amino acids. The CDR3 DNA reads as TGTGCCAGCAGCCCAACTAACACCGGGGAGCTGTTTTTT. It specifies CASSPTNTGELFF.

The rearrangement links TRBV5-1 to TRBJ1-1; D remains ambiguous. V dropped 5 bases and J dropped 5 bases, with 25 bases sitting between them. The CDR3 contains 17 residues. CDR1 and CDR2 from the germline V gene are SGHRS and YFSETQ. CDR3 in DNA: TGCGCCAGCAGGCCGGGGAGGGAAGGGAATTTGTGGACTGAAGCTTTCTTT. This encodes CASRPGREGNLWTEAFF. Full variable domain (remainder filled in from reference TRBV5-1 and TRBJ1-1): KAGVTQTPRYLIKTRGQQVTLSCSPISGHRSVSWYQQTPGQGLQFLFEYFSETQRNKGNFPGRFSGRQFSNSRSEMNVSTLELGDSALYLCASRPGREGNLWTEAFFGQGTRLTVV.

The sample holds a few counts of this clone. V is TRBV6-1 and J is TRBJ1-3; D call uncertain. Trimming removed 3 bases at V and 2 bases at J, with 8 bases between. Germline V gene lookup returns CDR1 MNHNS and CDR2 SASEGT. The length of the CDR3 is 14 residues. Written as DNA, the CDR3 is TGTGCCAGCAGTGAGTCCAGGCCTGGAAACACCATATATTTT. It is translated as CASSESRPGNTIYF.

The chain carries TRBV2 and TRBJ1-1; TRBD1 is a possible D gene (5 bases). This CDR3 contains 15 residues. Germline CDR1 reads SNHLY; CDR2 reads FYNNEI. V shed 7 bases and J shed 5 bases, with 20 bases lying between them. DNA of the CDR3: TGTGCCAGCATTATCCGCGGAGGGGTGACGACTGAAGCTTTCTTT. Translation: CASIIRGGVTTEAFF.

J is TRBJ1-1 and V is TRBV2; TRBD1 might be the D (6 bases). V was trimmed by 6 bases and J by 1 base, leaving 15 bases between them. The CDR3 extends over 15 amino acids. From germline, CDR1 is SNHLY and CDR2 FYNNEI. CDR3: CASRVRGGANTEAFF. The DNA of the CDR3 is TGTGCCAGCAGGGTCAGAGGGGGGGCGAACACTGAAGCTTTCTTT.

This chain links TRBV7-6 with TRBJ2-3, with TRBD1 matching 7 bases. CDR3 length equals 17 residues. Germline values: CDR1 SGHVS, CDR2 FNYEAQ. V gave up 5 bases and J gave up 0 bases; unmatched junction bases: 11. The DNA of the CDR3 is TGTGCCAGCAGCCGAGGCCAGGGGGTCCGGAGCACAGATACGCAGTATTTT. This sequence encodes CASSRGQGVRSTDTQYF.

This chain connects TRBV5-4 to TRBJ2-1, with D tentatively TRBD1 (6 bases). CDR3 size: 14 residues. V lost 7 bases, J lost 0 bases, and 11 bases lay in between. Per germline, CDR1 SGHNT and CDR2 YYREEE (reference sequence). The DNA of the CDR3 is TGTGCCAGCGCTCCCAGGGGCTCCTACAATGAGCAGTTCTTC. Residues: CASAPRGSYNEQFF.

The chain uses TRBV28 and TRBJ1-2; D is perhaps TRBD1 (6 bases). From germline, CDR1 is MDHEN and CDR2 SYDVKM. This CDR3 is 15 amino acids long. Trimming removed 2 bases at V and 6 bases at J, with 16 bases between. The CDR3 protein is CASSLIARGGHGYTF. Written as DNA, the CDR3 is TGTGCCAGCAGTTTAATAGCAAGGGGGGGGCATGGCTACACCTTC.

This chain connects TRBV30 to TRBJ1-5; possibly TRBD1 for D (6 bases). Germline lookup yields CDR1 GTSNPN and CDR2 SVGIG (reference sequence). Deletions cut 6 bases from V and 4 bases from J, with 13 bases between. The CDR3 sequence is 13 residues long. The CDR3 loop reads CACSRGGNQPQHF. As DNA, the CDR3 is TGTGCCTGCTCAAGGGGGGGAAATCAGCCCCAGCATTTT.

This clone was counted a few times. CDR3 amino acids: CASSPEVAGSNSPLHF. The CDR3 DNA reads as TGCGCCAGCAGCCCGGAGGTTGCGGGCTCCAATTCACCCCTCCACTTT. The genes are TRBV5-1 and TRBJ1-6; D gene ambiguous. The CDR3 totals 16 residues. The germline V gene has CDR1 SGHRS and CDR2 YFSETQ. The V gene lost 4 bases and the J gene lost 7 bases, with 18 bases spanning the gap.

The chain is built from TRBV11-2 and TRBJ2-1, with 7 bases identical to TRBD2. The ends lost 4 bases at V and 8 bases at J; junction bases unmatched: 5. Germline V gene lookup returns CDR1 SGHAT and CDR2 FQNNGV. The CDR3 contains 13 residues. Here the CDR3 reads CASSYTSADEQFF. The CDR3 DNA reads as TGTGCCAGCAGCTATACTAGCGCGGATGAGCAGTTCTTC. Supplemented by reference TRBV11-2 and TRBJ2-1, the full variable domain reads EAGVAQSPRYKIIEKRQSVAFWCNPISGHATLYWYQQILGQGPKLLIQFQNNGVVDDSQLPKDRFSAERLKGVDSTLKIQPAKLEDSAVYLCASSYTSADEQFFGPGTRLTVL.

The chain recombines TRBV29-1 with TRBJ2-5; D is unresolved. In germline, CDR1 is SQVTM, CDR2 ANQGSEA. This CDR3 comprises 13 residues. Trimming removed 2 bases from V and 5 bases from J, with 12 bases in between. Here the CDR3 reads CSVETYQDETQYF. The CDR3 region has the DNA TGCAGCGTTGAAACATACCAGGATGAGACCCAGTACTTC.

V gene TRBV3-1 (or the pseudogene TRBV3-2) combines with J gene TRBJ2-5; 8 bases match TRBD2. The CDR3 totals 14 residues. The trim removed 1 base at V and 5 bases at J, leaving 3 bases unmatched. CDR1 and CDR2 from the germline V gene are LGHDT and YNNKEL (reference sequence). The CDR3 nucleotides read TGTGCCAGCAGCCAAGGGACTAGCACTGAGACCCAGTACTTC. Its protein product is CASSQGTSTETQYF.

The V call is TRBV9, the J call TRBJ1-3; D gene uncertain. The CDR3 totals 12 residues. The germline V gene encodes CDR1 SGDLS and CDR2 YYNGEE. V was trimmed by 6 bases and J by 0 bases, leaving 4 bases between them. The CDR3 region has the DNA TGTGCCAGCACGGGCTCTGGAAACACCATATATTTT. It encodes CASTGSGNTIYF.

The gene calls are TRBV23-1 and TRBJ1-3; D may be TRBD1 (5 bases). TRBV23-1 is marked as an open reading frame, function uncertain. The CDR3 is 15 amino acids. V lost 0 bases to trimming and J lost 7 bases, with 13 bases between them. CDR3 DNA: TGCGCCAGCAGTCAATCAATACGGGGGGAGAACACCATATATTTT. Protein product: CASSQSIRGENTIYF.

This rearrangement joins TRBV5-5 to TRBJ2-7, with 7 bases that match TRBD2. V gave up 4 bases and J gave up 6 bases; unmatched junction bases: 7. The CDR3 loop spans 13 amino acids. CDR1 is SGHKS and CDR2 is YYEKEE in the germline V gene (reference sequence). The chain's CDR3 is CASSLEGEGEQYV. In nucleotides, the CDR3 is TGTGCCAGCAGCCTGGAAGGGGAGGGCGAGCAGTACGTC.

The chain employs TRBV28 and TRBJ2-5; 10 nucleotides agree with TRBD2. Germline values: CDR1 MDHEN, CDR2 SYDVKM. Trimming removed 3 bases from V and 2 bases from J; junction bases left unmatched: 9. The CDR3 extends over 17 amino acids. The CDR3 loop is CASSFFQRGGLQETQYF. The CDR3 region has the DNA TGTGCCAGCAGTTTCTTTCAGCGGGGGGGCTTACAAGAGACCCAGTACTTC.

The V call is TRBV11-1, the J call TRBJ1-2; TRBD1 matches 9 bases. CDR3 length equals 15 residues. V lost 5 bases to trimming and J lost 3 bases; unmatched junction nucleotides: 7. Germline V gene lookup returns CDR1 SGHAT and CDR2 FQDESV (reference sequence). Written as DNA, the CDR3 is TGTGCCAGCAGCCCGGACAGGGGAGACTACTATGGCTACACCTTC. Its translation is CASSPDRGDYYGYTF.

The chain recombines TRBV4-1 with TRBJ2-1, with D maybe TRBD2 (6 bases). V was clipped by 1 base and J by 4 bases, with 11 bases between them. Germline CDR1 reads MGHRA; CDR2 reads YSYEKL. The CDR3 is 15 amino acids. CDR3: CASSQGTTRYNEQFF. The CDR3 region has the DNA TGCGCCAGCAGCCAAGGGACTACCCGATACAATGAGCAGTTCTTC.

In this sample, this clone turned up once. The chain carries TRBV13 and TRBJ2-3, with 9 positions matching TRBD2. Germline CDR1 PRHDT, CDR2 FYEKMQ (reference sequence). This CDR3 has 16 amino acids. Trimming took 4 bases from V and 5 from J; bases not matched to a gene: 10. The CDR3 DNA reads TGTGCCAGCAGCTCGCGGGGGGGCCGTAGGGTAGATACGCAGTATTTT. This encodes CASSSRGGRRVDTQYF.

This clone was counted ten times or more. The chain employs TRBV7-2 and TRBJ2-7; possible D gene TRBD2, 5 bases. The CDR3 is 13 residues long. V was trimmed by 2 bases and J by 7 bases, leaving 12 bases between them. Looked up from germline, CDR1 is SGHTA and CDR2 is FQGNSA. DNA for the CDR3: TGTGCCAGCAGCTTAATAGCCGGGGAGGAGCAGTACGTC. It codes for CASSLIAGEEQYV.

V gene TRBV13 combines with J gene TRBJ2-1; D is unclear. CDR1 and CDR2 from the germline V gene are PRHDT and FYEKMQ (reference sequence). V lost 5 bases, J lost 6 bases, and 8 bases lay in between. CDR3 size: 12 residues. This CDR3 reads CASSPPSNEQFF. CDR3 bases: TGTGCCAGCAGCCCCCCGAGCAATGAGCAGTTCTTC.

The rearrangement links TRBV27 to TRBJ2-7, with 7 bases aligning to TRBD2. CDR3 length equals 14 residues. The germline CDR1 and CDR2 sequences are MNHEY and SMNVEV (reference sequence). The V gene end was trimmed by 8 bases and the J gene end by 6 bases; junction bases not matched to a gene: 13. The CDR3 nucleotides read TGTGCCAGCGCTCGCGCAGCGGGGAGGGGCGAGCAGTACTTC. Its protein product is CASARAAGRGEQYF.

The V call is TRBV6-2 or TRBV6-3, the J call TRBJ1-2; TRBD1 might be the D (6 bases). This CDR3 region has 13 residues. Germline lookup yields CDR1 MNHEY and CDR2 SVGEGT. Trimming removed 5 bases at V and 4 bases at J, with 11 bases between. CDR3 in DNA: TGTGCCAGCAGTCGCGGACAGCTCTATGGCTACACCTTC. Protein: CASSRGQLYGYTF.

The DNA of the CDR3 is TGTGCCTGGAGACAGGGCATCGGGCAAGAGACCCAGTACTTC. This sequence encodes CAWRQGIGQETQYF. This sequence joins TRBV30 and TRBJ2-5, with D possibly matching TRBD1 (6 bases). This CDR3 contains 14 residues. Germline V gives CDR1 GTSNPN, CDR2 SVGIG (reference sequence). Trimming cost V 3 bases and J 2 bases, with 13 bases left between them.

The CDR3 region has the DNA TGTGCCAGCAGTGATCTAGGCTTTAGCTCCTACAATGAGCAGTTCTTC. It is translated as CASSDLGFSSYNEQFF. The V gene is TRBV6-1, the J gene TRBJ2-1; no clear D gene. The CDR3 spans 16 residues. V was trimmed by 3 bases and J by 0 bases, leaving 12 bases between them. The germline V gene encodes CDR1 MNHNS and CDR2 SASEGT.

This rearrangement joins TRBV7-2 to TRBJ1-5; possible D gene TRBD1, 6 bases. This CDR3 contains 14 residues. Between the trimmed V and J ends, which lost 6 bases and 2 bases, there was a span of 11 bases. The germline V gene has CDR1 SGHTA and CDR2 FQGNSA. The DNA for the CDR3 is TGTGCCAGCAGTACAGGGTCTGGCAATCAGCCCCAGCATTTT. As protein: CASSTGSGNQPQHF.